Presented here are 12 T cell receptor beta chains from one specimen sequenced in a study of shared clonotypes between healthy human individuals. Assay: immunoSEQ multiplex PCR; the TCRdb copy retains only in-frame clones and omits some. The sample includes 450,000 to 500,000 clones, over 60% of them seen just once. Material for sequencing was PBMCs. The receptors originated from a woman aged 40 to 50 in good health. Some clones in this sample may be carry-over from other donors' samples.

The J gene is TRBJ1-5, the V gene TRBV30; D not certain. Trimming cost V 0 bases and J 4 bases, with 7 bases left between them. The CDR3 has 13 residues. CDR1 and CDR2 (germline): GTSNPN, SVGIG (reference sequence). CDR3 protein: CAWSVIRNQPQHF. CDR3 DNA: TGTGCCTGGAGTGTAATCCGAAATCAGCCCCAGCATTTT. The variable domain in full, completed from reference TRBV30 and TRBJ1-5, reads SQTIHQWPATLVQPVGSPLSLECTVEGTSNPNLYWYRQAAGRGLQLLFYSVGIGQISSEVPQNLSASRPQDRQFILSSKKLLLSDSGFYLCAWSVIRNQPQHFGDGTRLSIL.

The CDR3 region is CSARFTREQFF. The CDR3 nucleotides read TGCAGTGCTAGATTTACCAGGGAGCAGTTCTTC. V usage is TRBV20-1 and J usage is TRBJ2-1; D is uncertain. This CDR3 has 11 amino acids. Deletions cut 2 bases from V and 10 bases from J, with 9 bases between. Germline V gene sequence: CDR1 DFQATT, CDR2 SNEGSKA (reference sequence).

This clone has only a few counts. The identical CDR3 is also encoded by other nucleotide sequences in the sample. The chain couples TRBV28 to TRBJ1-2; the D gene is possibly TRBD1 (6 bases). CDR1 MDHEN and CDR2 SYDVKM come from the germline V gene. The CDR3 runs 13 residues. The ends were cut back, 2 bases at V and 5 bases at J, with 9 bases in the middle. The CDR3 here is CASSLNRDYGYTF. The CDR3 DNA reads TGTGCCAGCAGTTTAAACAGGGATTATGGCTACACCTTC.

This clone was detected only a few times. The chain combines TRBV19 with TRBJ1-1; D uncertain. There are 15 residues in the CDR3. The V end lost 1 base, the J end lost 5 bases, and 14 bases lay between the germline ends. Germline CDR1 is LNHDA and CDR2 is SQIVND (reference sequence). The CDR3 spells CASSIAGRVGTEAFF. DNA of the CDR3: TGTGCCAGTAGTATAGCAGGTAGAGTGGGGACTGAAGCTTTCTTT.

This rearrangement joins TRBV11-2 to TRBJ2-4; weak D call: TRBD2 (5 bases). The CDR3 loop spans 13 amino acids. Trimming cost V 1 base and J 16 bases, with 17 bases left between them. Germline CDR1 is SGHAT and CDR2 is FQNNGV. The CDR3 reads CASSLVTREQIYF. The CDR3 DNA reads as TGTGCCAGCAGCTTAGTTACTAGGGAGCAGATATACTTC.

About this clone itself: Mismatch with germline at one junction end may stem from a read error. At the DNA level, this CDR3 is encoded by other sequences in the same sample as well. The chain recombines TRBV27 with TRBJ2-7, with TRBD2 matching 15 bases. The length of the CDR3 is 17 residues. Germline CDR1 is MNHEY and CDR2 is SMNVEV (reference sequence). The CDR3 bases are TGCGCCAGCAGTCCGCGGACTAGCGGGAGGGAGGCTTACGAGCAGTACTTC. This sequence encodes CASSPRTSGREAYEQYF.

About this clone itself: The sample has other DNA sequences that encode this CDR3 too. The chain combines TRBV18 with TRBJ2-5, with D unresolved. There are 12 residues in the CDR3. The V end lost 6 bases, the J end lost 0 bases, and 5 bases lay between the germline ends. CDR1 KGHSH and CDR2 LQKENI come from the germline V gene. The CDR3 DNA sequence: TGTGCCAGCTCCCCCAACCAAGAGACCCAGTACTTC. Amino acid sequence: CASSPNQETQYF.

As to this clone: This same CDR3 is encoded by further DNA sequences in the sample. V and J are TRBV19 and TRBJ2-7; TRBD2 might be the D (6 bases). The V gene lost 2 bases and the J gene lost 5 bases, with 19 bases spanning the gap. CDR1 and CDR2 from the germline V gene are LNHDA and SQIVND (reference sequence). CDR3 length: 16 residues. The CDR3 bases are TGTGCCAGTAGTATATCTTATGGGCTAGCGCCTGACGAGCAGTACTTC. This encodes CASSISYGLAPDEQYF.

The genes are TRBV5-5 and TRBJ2-7, with TRBD1 identical over 9 bases. Per the germline V gene, CDR1 is SGHKS and CDR2 is YYEKEE (reference sequence). CDR3 length: 15 amino acids. The V segment lost 4 bases and the J segment 3 bases; nucleotides outside the gene matches: 8. CDR3 region: CASSAGQGIGYEQYF. CDR3 coding DNA: TGTGCCAGCAGCGCGGGACAGGGAATAGGCTACGAGCAGTACTTC.

V usage is TRBV9 and J usage is TRBJ1-2, with D tentatively TRBD1 (5 bases). Trimming removed 0 bases from V and 8 bases from J, with 11 bases in between. The germline V gene encodes CDR1 SGDLS and CDR2 YYNGEE. The CDR3 is 13 amino acids. This CDR3 reads CASSVDSGRGYTF. The CDR3 nucleotides read TGTGCCAGCAGCGTAGATTCAGGGCGAGGCTACACCTTC.

This chain's CDR3 is CASSLGAGVGETQYF. In nucleotides, the CDR3 is TGTGCCAGCAGCTTGGGAGCGGGAGTAGGGGAGACCCAGTACTTC. The rearrangement uses TRBV5-5 and TRBJ2-5; 8 bases agree with TRBD2. Per the germline V gene, CDR1 is SGHKS and CDR2 is YYEKEE (reference sequence). J gave up 5 bases and V 0 bases, and 6 bases lay outside the gene matches. CDR3 length: 15 residues.

This clone was observed once. One end of the junction varies from germline; a read error may be responsible. The chain is built from TRBV2 and TRBJ1-1; D is unclear. Per germline, CDR1 SNHLY and CDR2 FYNNEI. The CDR3 runs to 14 residues. CDR3 sequence reads: CASIYLWANTEAVF. The CDR3 nucleotides read TGTGCCAGCATCTATTTGTGGGCGAACACTGAAGCTGTCTTT.